This passage covers 26 T cell receptor beta chains from one sample sequenced in a study of blood T cell repertoires in COVID-19. Clones were sequenced by immunoSEQ multiplex PCR, and TCRdb holds only the in-frame ones, with some missing. The repertoire has around 140,000 clones, more than 60% of them found once; the top ten carry around 17%. Material for sequencing was peripheral blood. Receptors were obtained from a man aged 50-59 years with acute or convalescent COVID-19.

V usage is TRBV15 and J usage is TRBJ2-3; D possibly corresponds to TRBD1 (7 bases). V was trimmed by 4 bases and J by 3 bases, leaving 23 bases between them. Germline loops: CDR1 LNHNV, CDR2 YYDKDF (reference sequence). This CDR3 is built from 18 residues. This chain's CDR3 is CATSTRKGGQGGTDTQYF. The CDR3 DNA sequence: TGTGCCACCAGCACCCGAAAAGGGGGGCAGGGGGGAACAGATACGCAGTATTTT.

This chain joins TRBV2 and TRBJ1-1, with TRBD1 matching 10 bases. The CDR3 runs 15 residues. Trimming took 6 bases from V and 2 from J; bases not matched to a gene: 6. CDR1 SNHLY and CDR2 FYNNEI come from the germline V gene. Here the CDR3 DNA reads TGTGCCAGCAGCGACAGGGGGCACGGAAACACTGAAGCTTTCTTT. Its protein is CASSDRGHGNTEAFF.

The chain uses TRBV27 and TRBJ2-7; TRBD1 matches at 8 bases. The CDR3 loop spans 15 amino acids. Germline V gene lookup returns CDR1 MNHEY and CDR2 SMNVEV (reference sequence). V was pared by 6 bases and J by 3 bases, with 10 bases of the junction left unmatched. CDR3 nucleotide sequence: TGTGCCAGCAGGAGCCCGGGACAGGCAGACTACGAGCAGTACTTC. Residues: CASRSPGQADYEQYF.

This clone was counted a single time. The chain is built from TRBV5-1 and TRBJ1-2; 9 bases agree with TRBD1. The CDR3 has 15 amino acids. Germline V lookup: CDR1 SGHRS, CDR2 YFSETQ. J gave up 5 bases and V 3 bases, and 8 bases lay outside the gene matches. CDR3 loop: CASSWGDRAAYGYTF. The CDR3 DNA reads TGCGCCAGCAGCTGGGGGGACAGGGCGGCGTATGGCTACACCTTC.

V and J are TRBV19 and TRBJ1-3, with TRBD1 matching 8 bases. CDR3 size: 15 residues. V was pared by 3 bases and J by 4 bases, with 5 bases of the junction left unmatched. Germline V CDR1 and CDR2: LNHDA, SQIVND (reference sequence). The CDR3 sequence: CASSIGQGGGNTIYF. CDR3 sequence (DNA): TGTGCCAGTAGTATCGGACAGGGTGGAGGAAACACCATATATTTT.

The chain employs TRBV6-5 and TRBJ2-7, with 7 nucleotides matching TRBD1. The germline gives CDR1 MNHEY, CDR2 SVGAGI. The CDR3 is 13 amino acids. Trimming cost V 11 bases and J 0 bases; bases outside gene matches: 7. The CDR3: CARGQPDSYEQYV. In DNA, the CDR3 is TGTGCCCGGGGACAGCCAGACTCCTACGAGCAGTACGTC.

The chain joins TRBV29-1 to TRBJ2-6, with 9 bases matching TRBD2. In germline, CDR1 is SQVTM, CDR2 ANQGSEA. J was trimmed by 0 bases and V by 2 bases; bases with no gene match: 2. The CDR3 length is 16 residues. CDR3 amino acids: CSVELAGSSGANVLTF. CDR3 nucleotide sequence: TGCAGCGTTGAACTAGCGGGAAGCTCTGGGGCCAACGTCCTGACTTTC.

The CDR3 loop is CASSPGGYQETQYF. The CDR3 DNA reads TGTGCCAGCTCACCAGGCGGGTACCAAGAGACCCAGTACTTC. The genes are TRBV18 and TRBJ2-5, with a possible D match to TRBD2 (5 bases). The CDR3 runs 14 residues. Germline-derived CDR1 and CDR2 are KGHSH and LQKENI. V was trimmed by 2 bases and J by 0 bases, leaving 7 bases between them.

CDR3 amino acids: CASSYSGQGKTEAFF. CDR3 coding DNA: TGTGCCAGCAGTTACTCAGGGCAGGGGAAAACTGAAGCTTTCTTT. This rearrangement joins TRBV6-5 to TRBJ1-1; tentative D call: TRBD1 (6 bases). Germline V gives CDR1 MNHEY, CDR2 SVGAGI. This CDR3 spans 15 amino acids. The V end was cut by 0 bases, the J end by 5 bases, with 13 bases between.

This clone was recorded a few times. The chain combines TRBV7-9 with TRBJ1-3, with 7 bases aligning to TRBD1. CDR1 is SEHNR and CDR2 is FQNEAQ in the germline V gene (reference sequence). This CDR3 spans 16 amino acids. V dropped 5 bases and J dropped 1; count of bases not matched to a gene: 8. The CDR3 here is CASSRTGVTSGNTIYF. The CDR3 region has the DNA TGTGCCAGCAGCCGTACAGGGGTTACGTCTGGAAACACCATATATTTT.

The J gene is TRBJ2-3, the V gene TRBV5-1, with 9 bases that match TRBD2. Germline values: CDR1 SGHRS, CDR2 YFSETQ. There are 17 residues in the CDR3. Germline trimming cut 0 bases from V and 2 bases from J; bases unmatched to any gene: 7. The CDR3 DNA reads TGCGCCAGCAGCTTGGGGGTGTCTAGCGGGGTCACAGATACGCAGTATTTT. It yields the protein CASSLGVSSGVTDTQYF.

The chain couples TRBV6-4 to TRBJ2-3, with TRBD1 identical over 10 bases. The germline V gene encodes CDR1 MRHNA and CDR2 SNTAGT. The CDR3 is 14 residues long. J gave up 2 bases and V 6 bases, and 2 bases lay outside the gene matches. In nucleotides, the CDR3 is TGTGCCAGCAGCGGGACAGGGGCCACAGATACGCAGTATTTT. It specifies CASSGTGATDTQYF.

The gene calls are TRBV6-4 and TRBJ2-7, with 7 positions matching TRBD2. The CDR3 is 13 amino acids. The V gene's germline CDR1 is MRHNA and CDR2 SNTAGT. Losses at the gene ends were 9 bases for V and 3 bases for J; bases not matched to a gene: 8. The CDR3 DNA follows: TGTGCCAGTTCGAGCGGGGATCGCTACGAGCAGTACGTC. Translated, it gives CASSSGDRYEQYV.

The chain is built from TRBV5-5 and TRBJ2-5, with 9 nucleotides matching TRBD2. The CDR3 totals 15 residues. Germline CDR1 is SGHKS and CDR2 is YYEKEE (reference sequence). The J segment lost 4 bases and the V segment lost 2 bases, leaving 6 bases of the junction unmatched. The CDR3 protein is CASSFSGGPGETQYF. The CDR3 DNA sequence: TGTGCCAGCAGCTTCAGCGGGGGGCCGGGAGAGACCCAGTACTTC.

This clone was detected only once. The rearrangement joins TRBV6-1 to TRBJ1-1, with TRBD1 matching over 9 bases. Germline-derived CDR1 and CDR2 are MNHNS and SASEGT. The CDR3 has 16 amino acids. The V gene end was trimmed by 1 base and the J gene end by 6 bases; junction bases not matched to a gene: 9. DNA for the CDR3: TGTGCCAGCAGTGAAGTCTTAGGACAGGGGATCGCTGAAGCTTTCTTT. The encoded protein is CASSEVLGQGIAEAFF.

The J gene is TRBJ1-1, the V gene TRBV10-2; D may be TRBD1 (6 bases). The CDR3 runs to 12 residues. The germline V and J ends were trimmed by 6 bases and 7 bases, with 12 bases remaining between them. CDR1 is WSHSY, CDR2 SAAADI, per germline. The CDR3 DNA sequence: TGCGCCAGCAGCCCCGGGACATATGAAGCTTTCTTT. Protein sequence: CASSPGTYEAFF.

V gene TRBV2 combines with J gene TRBJ2-6; D might be TRBD1 (5 bases). The CDR3 runs to 15 residues. Germline lookup yields CDR1 SNHLY and CDR2 FYNNEI. With 6 bases removed from V and 0 bases from J, the gap between germline ends came to 9 bases. This CDR3 is CASSHDSSGANVLTF. The CDR3 region has the DNA TGTGCCAGCAGCCATGACAGCTCTGGGGCCAACGTCCTGACTTTC.

This clone was found a few times. The rearrangement uses TRBV6-5 and TRBJ2-5; the D is unclear. Trimming took off 6 bases at V and 1 base at J, with 9 bases between the two ends. The V gene's germline CDR1 is MNHEY and CDR2 SVGAGI. The CDR3 extends over 13 amino acids. CDR3 residues: CASRAWSQETQYF. CDR3 nucleotide sequence: TGTGCCAGCAGGGCCTGGTCCCAAGAGACCCAGTACTTC.

In its sample, this clone was seen many times. A much larger clonotype is one base distant, so this may be a read error. The J gene is TRBJ1-5, the V gene TRBV24-1; TRBD1 aligns across 9 bases. The junction had 2 bases not matched to a gene; V was cut back by 9 bases and J by 0 bases. Germline V CDR1 and CDR2: KGHDR, SFDVKD. The CDR3 length is 14 residues. This chain's CDR3 is CATWTGDSNQPQHF. CDR3 DNA sequence: TGTGCCACCTGGACAGGGGATAGCAATCAGCCCCAGCATTTT.

CDR3 coding DNA: TGTGCCGGGGACAGGGGTGCTCGCACTGAAGCTTTCTTT. Protein sequence: CAGDRGARTEAFF. The chain recombines TRBV30 with TRBJ1-1; 10 nucleotides align to TRBD1. The V gene's germline CDR1 is GTSNPN and CDR2 SVGIG (reference sequence). The CDR3 has 13 residues. J gave up 4 bases and V 8 bases, and 7 bases lay outside the gene matches. The whole variable domain, remainder taken from reference TRBV30 and TRBJ1-1, is SQTIHQWPATLVQPVGSPLSLECTVEGTSNPNLYWYRQAAGRGLQLLFYSVGIGQISSEVPQNLSASRPQDRQFILSSKKLLLSDSGFYLCAGDRGARTEAFFGQGTRLTVV.

The chain has TRBV6-5 and TRBJ1-2; maybe TRBD1 (5 bases). CDR1 and CDR2 from the germline V gene are MNHEY and SVGAGI. This CDR3 has 13 amino acids. The V end was cut by 2 bases, the J end by 8 bases, with 12 bases between. CDR3 amino acids: CASSYATPGGYTF. As DNA, the CDR3 is TGTGCCAGCAGTTACGCGACTCCAGGGGGCTACACCTTC.

This clone was observed a few times. The chain couples TRBV5-1 to TRBJ1-1, with TRBD1 matching over 9 bases. The CDR3 spans 16 residues. Trimming at V came to 4 bases and at J to 5 bases, leaving 12 bases not matched to a gene. The germline gives CDR1 SGHRS, CDR2 YFSETQ. The CDR3 is CASSHGTGWTGTEAFF. CDR3 sequence (DNA): TGCGCCAGCAGCCACGGGACAGGGTGGACGGGTACTGAAGCTTTCTTT.

The V call is TRBV19, the J call TRBJ1-3, with D possibly TRBD1 on 5 matching bases. Looked up from germline, CDR1 is LNHDA and CDR2 is SQIVND (reference sequence). CDR3 length: 14 residues. With 3 bases removed from V and 4 bases from J, the gap between germline ends came to 10 bases. The CDR3 reads CASSIDSIGNTIYF. The CDR3 nucleotides read TGTGCCAGTAGTATCGACAGCATCGGAAACACCATATATTTT.

This clone was seen a single time. The chain recombines TRBV6-6 with TRBJ1-1; 11 nucleotides match TRBD1. V dropped 5 bases and J dropped 1; count of bases not matched to a gene: 12. Germline-derived CDR1 and CDR2 are MNHNY and SVGAGI (reference sequence). This CDR3 has 18 amino acids. The chain's CDR3 is CASSRQRTGGFPNTEAFF. The CDR3 region has the DNA TGTGCCAGCAGTCGACAAAGGACAGGGGGCTTCCCGAACACTGAAGCTTTCTTT.

CDR3 loop: CATLDRAGTEAFF. The CDR3 nucleotides are TGTGCCACTTTAGACAGGGCAGGTACTGAAGCTTTCTTT. The chain combines TRBV10-3 with TRBJ1-1, with TRBD1 matching 7 bases. J lost 5 bases, V lost 10 bases, and 10 bases had no gene match. Germline values: CDR1 ENHRY, CDR2 SYGVKD. The CDR3 runs 13 residues.

In its sample, this clone was seen a few times. For the CDR3, the DNA is TGTGCCAGCAGTCAACAGGGGACCTATGGCTACACCTTC. This encodes CASSQQGTYGYTF. This sequence joins TRBV6-5 and TRBJ1-2; 7 nucleotides line up with TRBD1. The junction had 4 bases not matched to a gene; V was cut back by 5 bases and J by 4 bases. Germline V gene data show CDR1 as MNHEY and CDR2 as SVGAGI. The CDR3 covers 13 residues.